A single sample is the source of the 14 T cell receptor beta chains below, sequenced in a study of cytomegalovirus exposure and HLA in healthy donors. The PCR contained 60 Vbeta and 13 Jbeta primers. Clones were read by immunoSEQ multiplex PCR, and TCRdb kept only the in-frame ones, dropping some. Of 150,000 or so clones in the sample, approximately 80% were seen once. Source material: PBMCs. These receptors came from a female donor in good health and CMV-seronegative.

This clone was seen only once. The chain combines TRBV6-5 with TRBJ1-2, with D possibly being TRBD1 (5 bases). The CDR3 runs 15 residues. Trimming cost V 0 bases and J 2 bases, with 10 bases left between them. CDR1 and CDR2 (germline): MNHEY, SVGAGI. This CDR3 is CASSYSRQQNYGYTF. CDR3 DNA: TGTGCCAGCAGTTACTCACGACAGCAGAACTATGGCTACACCTTC.

The V call is TRBV9, the J call TRBJ1-1, with D possibly being TRBD1 (5 bases). V gave up 0 bases and J gave up 2 bases, with 14 bases separating them. In germline, CDR1 is SGDLS, CDR2 YYNGEE. The CDR3 length is 16 residues. The CDR3 bases are TGTGCCAGCAGCGTAGGGATCTCGGACAAAAACACTGAAGCTTTCTTT. Its translation is CASSVGISDKNTEAFF.

The chain joins TRBV7-2 to TRBJ2-7; 8 bases align to TRBD1. Germline CDR1 and CDR2: SGHTA and FQGNSA. After removal of 6 bases from V and 0 bases from J, the junction contained 7 bases not matched to a gene. The CDR3 loop spans 15 amino acids. The CDR3 reads CASSFTGGPSYEQYF. CDR3 DNA: TGTGCCAGCAGTTTTACAGGGGGACCCTCCTACGAGCAGTACTTC.

The V gene is TRBV7-2, the J gene TRBJ2-1; D call uncertain. Per germline, CDR1 SGHTA and CDR2 FQGNSA. V shed 3 bases and J shed 5 bases, with 11 bases lying between them. The CDR3 has 14 residues. The CDR3 loop is CASSFFMADNEQFF. The DNA for the CDR3 is TGTGCCAGCAGCTTTTTCATGGCGGACAATGAGCAGTTCTTC.

The chain has TRBV28 and TRBJ1-1, with D possibly TRBD1 on 6 matching bases. V lost 4 bases and J 10 bases, leaving 13 bases between the germline ends. CDR3 length: 12 amino acids. Germline V gene data show CDR1 as MDHEN and CDR2 as SYDVKM. The CDR3 sequence is CASSSRGAGAFF. CDR3 nucleotide sequence: TGTGCCAGCAGTTCCCGGGGGGCCGGAGCTTTCTTT. Complete variable domain (other parts from reference TRBV28 and TRBJ1-1): DVKVTQSSRYLVKRTGEKVFLECVQDMDHENMFWYRQDPGLGLRLIYFSYDVKMKEKGDIPEGYSVSREKKERFSLILESASTNQTSMYLCASSSRGAGAFFGQGTRLTVV.

This chain connects TRBV30 to TRBJ1-5; TRBD1 matches at 8 bases. From germline, CDR1 is GTSNPN and CDR2 SVGIG (reference sequence). The CDR3 totals 13 residues. With V trimmed by 5 bases and J by 6 bases, 6 bases remained unmatched. CDR3 protein: CAWPDRGCQPQHF. The CDR3 coding sequence is TGTGCCTGGCCCGACAGGGGCTGTCAGCCCCAGCATTTT.

The chain joins TRBV4-2 to TRBJ2-2; D gene uncertain. Germline CDR1 is LGHNA and CDR2 is YNFKEQ. The ends were cut back, 0 bases at V and 6 bases at J, with 5 bases in the middle. This CDR3 contains 13 residues. The CDR3 is CASSQDNSGELFF. The DNA of the CDR3 is TGTGCCAGCAGCCAAGATAACTCCGGGGAGCTGTTTTTT.

V and J are TRBV27 and TRBJ2-3, with 8 positions matching TRBD2. There are 16 residues in the CDR3. With V trimmed by 5 bases and J by 3 bases, 10 bases remained unmatched. Germline loops: CDR1 MNHEY, CDR2 SMNVEV (reference sequence). This CDR3 reads CASSPLAGRGTDTQYF. The CDR3 nucleotides read TGTGCCAGCAGTCCCCTAGCGGGTCGGGGTACAGATACGCAGTATTTT.

The chain combines TRBV6-4 with TRBJ1-6; D remains ambiguous. The CDR3 totals 14 residues. V was cut by 7 bases and J by 8 bases, with 15 bases left in between. Germline-derived CDR1 and CDR2 are MRHNA and SNTAGT. CDR3 region: CASIGRQTYSPLHF. The CDR3 DNA is TGTGCCAGCATTGGTAGGCAGACTTATTCACCCCTCCACTTT.

This chain uses TRBV20-1 with TRBJ2-5; weak D call: TRBD1 (6 bases). CDR1 and CDR2 (germline): DFQATT, SNEGSKA (reference sequence). The length of the CDR3 is 11 residues. V was shortened by 7 bases and J by 5 bases, with 11 bases between the two germline ends. CDR3 nucleotide sequence: TGCAGTGTCGGTCAGGGGGAGACCCAGTACTTC. Translation gives CSVGQGETQYF.

The table lists this clone with a few counts. The V gene is TRBV4-2, the J gene TRBJ2-7; 7 bases are shared with TRBD2. Germline CDR1 is LGHNA and CDR2 is YNFKEQ. This CDR3 has 16 amino acids. V was clipped by 0 bases and J by 4 bases; unmatched bases: 9. The CDR3 nucleotides read TGTGCCAGCAGCCAAGAGGCTAGCGGAGTGGTATACGAGCAGTACTTC. Its protein product is CASSQEASGVVYEQYF.

The J gene is TRBJ2-1, the V gene TRBV27; 11 bases line up with TRBD2. The V gene's germline CDR1 is MNHEY and CDR2 SMNVEV (reference sequence). The CDR3 contains 19 residues. Losses at the gene ends were 5 bases for V and 8 bases for J; bases not matched to a gene: 20. The CDR3 here is CASSLRLLAGEWGTHEQFF. CDR3 nucleotide sequence: TGTGCCAGCAGTCTACGATTACTAGCGGGGGAATGGGGAACGCATGAGCAGTTCTTC.

The V gene is TRBV19, the J gene TRBJ2-2; 14 bases agree with TRBD2. The CDR3 is made up of 15 amino acids. The germline gives CDR1 LNHDA, CDR2 SQIVND (reference sequence). J was trimmed by 7 bases and V by 7 bases; bases with no gene match: 5. The DNA for the CDR3 is TGTGCCAGTAAGACTAGCGGGAGGGCAGTCGGGGAGCTGTTTTTT. It translates to CASKTSGRAVGELFF.

The chain is built from TRBV5-1 and TRBJ2-3; 7 bases align to TRBD2. CDR3 length: 13 amino acids. Trimming removed 7 bases from V and 10 bases from J; junction bases left unmatched: 12. CDR1 and CDR2 (germline): SGHRS, YFSETQ. CDR3 residues: CASSIGASGSQYF. The CDR3, as DNA: TGCGCCAGCTCCATAGGGGCTAGCGGCTCGCAGTATTTT.